Following are 19 T cell receptor beta chains from one sample sequenced in a study of T cell responses to AZD1222 COVID-19 vaccine. Assay used: immunoSEQ multiplex PCR; TCRdb lists only in-frame clones, some missing. The profile covers around 100,000 clones, with 80% to 90% appearing a single time and 20% to 25% taken by the ten largest. The sequenced sample was peripheral blood, obtained on day 0 of AZD1222 vaccination. The receptors were sampled from an adult in good health.

V gene TRBV7-9 combines with J gene TRBJ1-1; 8 bases are a match to TRBD1. This CDR3 has 17 residues. Germline CDR1 is SEHNR and CDR2 is FQNEAQ (reference sequence). With V trimmed by 2 bases and J by 4 bases, 12 bases remained unmatched. The CDR3 region is CASSLKGRGRVSTEAFF. The CDR3 DNA reads as TGTGCCAGCAGCTTAAAGGGCAGGGGGCGGGTAAGCACTGAAGCTTTCTTT.

The chain combines TRBV9 with TRBJ1-2; maybe TRBD1 (5 bases). V dropped 4 bases and J dropped 1 base, with 20 bases sitting between them. Germline CDR1 SGDLS, CDR2 YYNGEE. The length of the CDR3 is 17 residues. CDR3 bases: TGTGCCAGCAGCCAAGTAGGGCAGGGAAGGTTTAACTATGGCTACACCTTC. Translation gives CASSQVGQGRFNYGYTF.

In its sample, this clone was seen once. The chain uses TRBV10-2 and TRBJ1-4, with D unresolved. The CDR3 is made up of 11 amino acids. V was clipped by 7 bases and J by 7 bases, with 7 bases between them. Looked up from germline, CDR1 is WSHSY and CDR2 is SAAADI. CDR3 in DNA: TGCGCCAGCACCCCGGGTGAAAAACTGTTTTTT. Translation: CASTPGEKLFF.

This clone was seen only a few times. This chain links TRBV28 with TRBJ1-4, with TRBD1 as a possible D gene (5 bases). V lost 1 base and J 5 bases, leaving 14 bases between the germline ends. The CDR3 is 16 amino acids. Germline CDR1 MDHEN, CDR2 SYDVKM. CDR3 bases: TGTGCCAGCAGTTTATTGGGGGGGGGACCGAATGAAAAACTGTTTTTT. Encoded protein: CASSLLGGGPNEKLFF.

The rearrangement uses TRBV9 and TRBJ2-5; D ambiguous. Germline V CDR1 and CDR2: SGDLS, YYNGEE. There are 15 residues in the CDR3. V lost 0 bases and J lost 6, with 15 bases in between. This CDR3 reads CASSVGMEPGQTQYF. CDR3 coding DNA: TGTGCCAGCAGCGTAGGTATGGAGCCGGGTCAGACCCAGTACTTC.

The CDR3: CASGSGTGDGYTF. The DNA for the CDR3 is TGCGCCAGCGGCTCCGGGACAGGGGATGGCTACACCTTC. The J gene is TRBJ1-2, the V gene TRBV5-1; 10 positions agree with TRBD1. V shed 7 bases, J shed 6 bases, and the junction held 6 bases outside the gene matches. This CDR3 contains 13 residues. Germline assignment: CDR1 SGHRS and CDR2 YFSETQ.

This clone was detected only once. V usage is TRBV5-8 and J usage is TRBJ2-3; 8 bases match TRBD2. V shed 2 bases, J shed 14 bases, and the junction held 10 bases outside the gene matches. The CDR3 has 13 residues. Germline V lookup: CDR1 SGHTS, CDR2 YDEGEE. The DNA for the CDR3 is TGTGCCAGCAGCTTTCAAGCGGGAGATAGGTGGTATTTT. Residues: CASSFQAGDRWYF.

The rearrangement links TRBV7-9 to TRBJ2-7; 9 bases are a match to TRBD2. This CDR3 comprises 16 residues. Trimming cost V 5 bases and J 2 bases; bases outside gene matches: 10. CDR1 and CDR2 from the germline V gene are SEHNR and FQNEAQ (reference sequence). DNA for the CDR3: TGTGCCAGCAGCCCCCGAAGACTAGCGGCTACCTACGAGCAGTACTTC. Protein product: CASSPRRLAATYEQYF.

In this sample, this clone turned up once. The chain carries TRBV5-1 and TRBJ2-5, with a tentative D call TRBD2 (5 bases). The germline gives CDR1 SGHRS, CDR2 YFSETQ. Trimming took 0 bases from V and 4 from J, leaving 16 bases between them. The CDR3 length is 16 residues. The CDR3 region has the DNA TGCGCCAGCAGCTTGGGTGCTAGCTCGGTTTTAGAGACCCAGTACTTC. Translation: CASSLGASSVLETQYF.

The genes are TRBV6-2 or TRBV6-3 and TRBJ1-1; D gene unclear. There are 11 residues in the CDR3. Trimming took 5 bases from V and 7 from J, leaving 8 bases between them. The germline gives CDR1 MNHEY, CDR2 SVGEGT. The CDR3, as DNA: TGTGCCAGCAGTACCGGGGTTGAAGCTTTCTTT. Translating gives CASSTGVEAFF.

This rearrangement joins TRBV27 to TRBJ1-2, with D tentatively TRBD1 (6 bases). The V gene's germline CDR1 is MNHEY and CDR2 SMNVEV (reference sequence). Trimming took 5 bases from V and 0 from J, leaving 19 bases between them. This CDR3 has 17 residues. CDR3 in amino acids: CASSPRDTLAPNYGYTF. Here the CDR3 DNA reads TGTGCCAGCAGTCCCCGGGACACCCTTGCTCCTAACTATGGCTACACCTTC.

The V gene is TRBV9, the J gene TRBJ1-6; a possible D gene is TRBD1 (5 bases). CDR1 is SGDLS and CDR2 is YYNGEE in the germline V gene. There are 14 residues in the CDR3. Trimming removed 3 bases from V and 10 bases from J, with 14 bases in between. The CDR3 region has the DNA TGTGCCAGCAGCGCCCGGGACCGGGACTCACCCCTCCACTTT. It specifies CASSARDRDSPLHF.

The gene calls are TRBV5-1 and TRBJ2-3; D possibly matches TRBD1 or TRBD2 (6 bases each). Germline V gives CDR1 SGHRS, CDR2 YFSETQ. There are 15 residues in the CDR3. V was pared by 2 bases and J by 3 bases, with 13 bases between. DNA for the CDR3: TGCGCCAGCAGCTTAAGGGGGGCTGGGACAGATACGCAGTATTTT. This encodes CASSLRGAGTDTQYF.

V is TRBV9 and J is TRBJ2-7; TRBD2 is a possible D gene (5 bases). The V and J ends lost 4 bases and 6 bases respectively, with 17 bases between them. CDR1 and CDR2 (germline): SGDLS, YYNGEE. The CDR3 totals 14 residues. The CDR3 loop reads CASSLRTASSEQYF. The CDR3 DNA follows: TGTGCCAGCAGCCTCCGGACTGCTAGCTCCGAGCAGTACTTC. Full variable domain (outside the CDR3, taken from reference TRBV9 and TRBJ2-7): DSGVTQTPKHLITATGQRVTLRCSPRSGDLSVYWYQQSLDQGLQFLIQYYNGEERAKGNILERFSAQQFPDLHSELNLSSLELGDSALYFCASSLRTASSEQYFGPGTRLTVT.

This clone has a single count. The chain combines TRBV18 with TRBJ1-1; D call uncertain. The CDR3 is 13 residues long. The V and J ends lost 4 bases and 1 base respectively, with 7 bases between them. Looked up from germline, CDR1 is KGHSH and CDR2 is LQKENI. The CDR3 here is CASSLYENTEAFF. DNA of the CDR3: TGTGCCAGCTCACTGTATGAGAACACTGAAGCTTTCTTT.

The gene calls are TRBV6-2 or TRBV6-3 and TRBJ2-2; 7 bases map to TRBD1. Germline V gene lookup returns CDR1 MNHEY and CDR2 SVGEGT. The CDR3 covers 14 residues. Trimming removed 5 bases from V and 6 bases from J; junction bases left unmatched: 6. The CDR3 sequence is CASSRYRGPGELFF. The CDR3 coding sequence is TGTGCCAGCAGTCGGTACAGGGGCCCCGGGGAGCTGTTTTTT.

This clone was detected only a few times. The J gene is TRBJ2-7, the V gene TRBV10-3, with D perhaps TRBD1 or TRBD2 (5 bases each). Trimming took 0 bases from V and 9 from J, leaving 15 bases between them. Germline CDR1 is ENHRY and CDR2 is SYGVKD. The CDR3 totals 14 residues. This CDR3 is CAISESIRGQGQYF. The DNA of the CDR3 is TGTGCCATCAGTGAGTCAATACGGGGCCAAGGGCAGTACTTC.

The CDR3 reads CASSLGGWDTEAFF. The CDR3 bases are TGTGCCAGCAGCTTAGGGGGCTGGGACACTGAAGCTTTCTTT. The chain couples TRBV7-3 to TRBJ1-1, with a weak D call TRBD1 (6 bases). The CDR3 covers 14 residues. V was shortened by 2 bases and J by 3 bases, with 10 bases between the two germline ends. Germline V lookup: CDR1 SGHTA, CDR2 FQGTGA.

This rearrangement joins TRBV10-1 to TRBJ1-1, with 7 bases that match TRBD1. With 2 bases clipped from V and 4 bases from J, the junction kept 4 bases outside the gene matches. CDR1 is WNHNN and CDR2 is SYGVQD in the germline V gene (reference sequence). The length of the CDR3 is 14 residues. DNA for the CDR3: TGCGCCAGCAGTGAGAGGGCAGGGGGCACTGAAGCTTTCTTT. It encodes CASSERAGGTEAFF.